This T cell receptor (beta chain) is drawn from a study of vaccination and CD4 T cells after COVID-19. Treatment indicated: approximately 9-day PBMC culture with coronavirus spike peptide pools or control peptides (ViraFEST assay). Following expansion of antigen-specific T cells with peptide pools, ViraFEST then sequenced TCRs. CD4+ T cells that had been cultured provided DNA sequenced with the Oncomine TCR Beta short-read assay. One entry per CDR3 protein results from TCRdb running MiXCR on the PCR reads. Here the sample spans 3,600 or so distinct CDR3 sequences, under 40% being singletons. This clonotype was recorded a few times. Antigen specificity is unknown. The receptor's source is a human donor who had recovered from COVID-19. Sequenced input: CD4+ T cells from blood, cultured in vitro.

CDR3 in DNA: TGCAGTGCCAGGAGGCAGAGGAATGAAAAACTGTTTTTT. This translates into CSARRQRNEKLFF. The chain carries TRBV20-1 and TRBJ1-4; D is unresolved. CDR1 and CDR2 from the germline V gene are DFQATT and SNEGSKA (reference sequence). The CDR3 totals 13 residues. V shed 6 bases and J shed 5 bases, with 13 bases lying between them.